The 31 T cell receptor beta chains below were found in one sample sequenced in a study of CD8 T cells in ankylosing spondylitis. From the 5' RACE reads, TCRdb called clonotypes with MiXCR, one entry per CDR3 protein. The profile covers 50,000 to 75,000 distinct CDR3 sequences, with 6.2% appearing a single time and approximately 4.5% taken by the ten largest. Material: synovial fluid, either unsorted or a sorted T cell fraction (not recorded which). These receptors were taken from a male donor with ankylosing spondylitis.

Ten or more counts support this clonotype. The V call is TRBV7-8, the J call TRBJ2-3, with D hard to call. V shed 5 bases and J shed 0 bases, with 12 bases lying between them. Germline assignment: CDR1 SGHVS and CDR2 FQNEAQ. This CDR3 is 15 amino acids long. The CDR3 loop is CASSPGFESTDTQYF. For the CDR3, the DNA is TGTGCCAGCAGCCCCGGTTTTGAGAGCACAGATACGCAGTATTTT.

The chain has TRBV7-2 and TRBJ1-2; D unresolved. CDR1 SGHTA and CDR2 FQGNSA come from the germline V gene. Trimming removed 5 bases from V and 0 bases from J, with 10 bases in between. This CDR3 is 14 amino acids long. CDR3 coding DNA: TGTGCCAGCAGCCGGAGTACCGCTAACTATGGCTACACCTTC. It yields the protein CASSRSTANYGYTF.

This clonotype has at least ten counts. The chain joins TRBV5-1 to TRBJ2-7, with 8 bases matching TRBD1. Germline V lookup: CDR1 SGHRS, CDR2 YFSETQ. Unmatched junction bases numbered 16, after V lost 4 bases and J lost 1 base. This CDR3 contains 18 residues. CDR3 residues: CASSLRSRTGLSSYEQYF. The CDR3 DNA is TGCGCCAGCAGCCTCAGGAGTCGGACAGGGTTGAGTTCCTACGAGCAGTACTTC.

This clonotype was picked up many times. The gene calls are TRBV20-1 and TRBJ2-7; 11 positions agree with TRBD2. Germline lookup yields CDR1 DFQATT and CDR2 SNEGSKA (reference sequence). The CDR3 is 17 residues long. V lost 6 bases and J lost 0; bases outside the gene matches: 13. CDR3 sequence (DNA): TGCAGTGCCCCTCTTGCTAGCGGGAGGAGAAGCTCCTACGAGCAGTACTTC. This encodes CSAPLASGRRSSYEQYF.

This clonotype turned up a few times. The chain has TRBV7-3 and TRBJ2-7; D call uncertain. Germline values: CDR1 SGHTA, CDR2 FQGTGA. Deletions cut 6 bases from V and 7 bases from J, with 10 bases between. The CDR3 runs to 11 residues. The CDR3 here is CASRNGREQYF. The CDR3 DNA reads as TGTGCCAGCAGGAATGGTCGGGAGCAGTACTTC.

This clonotype was found many times. The V gene is TRBV20-1, the J gene TRBJ2-1; 10 bases align to TRBD2. CDR1 is DFQATT and CDR2 is SNEGSKA in the germline V gene (reference sequence). CDR3 length: 16 residues. J gave up 7 bases and V 0 bases, and 9 bases lay outside the gene matches. The CDR3 DNA reads as TGCAGTGCTAGAGATATGAGTAGCGGGAGGCCTAATGAGCAGTTCTTC. It specifies CSARDMSSGRPNEQFF.

This clonotype was seen a few times. The CDR3 is CASSPNSVHQPQHF. In nucleotides, the CDR3 is TGTGCCAGCAGCCCGAACAGCGTCCATCAGCCCCAGCATTTT. J is TRBJ1-5 and V is TRBV7-8; D not certain. Trimming left V 5 bases short and J 5 bases short, with 13 bases between. The germline V gene encodes CDR1 SGHVS and CDR2 FQNEAQ. The CDR3 loop spans 14 amino acids.

This clonotype occurred a few times. V is TRBV12-3 or TRBV12-4 and J is TRBJ1-6; D possibly corresponds to TRBD1 (5 bases). The CDR3 has 13 residues. V gave up 7 bases and J gave up 10 bases, with 14 bases separating them. The CDR3, as DNA: TGTGCCAGCACTCAGGGTTTTGGCTCACCCCTCCACTTT. Protein sequence: CASTQGFGSPLHF.

This clonotype was observed at least ten times. This rearrangement joins TRBV3-1 to TRBJ1-5; D gene uncertain. The germline V gene has CDR1 LGHDT and CDR2 YNNKEL (reference sequence). The CDR3 is made up of 15 amino acids. The V gene lost 3 bases and the J gene lost 0 bases, with 9 bases spanning the gap. The DNA for the CDR3 is TGTGCCAGCAGCCACAGTCAGACTAGCAATCAGCCCCAGCATTTT. Translated: CASSHSQTSNQPQHF.

This clonotype was seen more than once but under ten times. The gene calls are TRBV11-3 and TRBJ2-1; 11 bases match TRBD2. V lost 0 bases to trimming and J lost 9 bases; unmatched junction nucleotides: 4. From germline, CDR1 is SGHNT and CDR2 YENEEA. The CDR3 is 15 residues long. The CDR3 DNA follows: TGTGCCAGCAGCTTAGATCTAGCGGGAGGTAGTGAGCAGTTCTTC. It yields the protein CASSLDLAGGSEQFF.

This clonotype appeared many times. For the CDR3, the DNA is TGTGCCAGCAGTGAAAGGACAGTCGAGTGGCCCCAGCATTTT. Protein sequence: CASSERTVEWPQHF. The genes are TRBV2 and TRBJ1-5, with a tentative D call TRBD1 (6 bases). Trimming shortened V by 2 bases and J by 9 bases, and 14 bases separated the two germline ends. CDR1 is SNHLY and CDR2 is FYNNEI in the germline V gene. CDR3 length equals 14 residues.

This clonotype has more than one count but fewer than ten. DNA for the CDR3: TGCGCCAGCAGCTCCCAGGAGATCGGCCCTGGGGCCAACGTCCTGACTTTC. Translated, it gives CASSSQEIGPGANVLTF. J is TRBJ2-6 and V is TRBV5-1, with no clear D. In germline, CDR1 is SGHRS, CDR2 YFSETQ. The CDR3 is 17 amino acids. V was trimmed by 3 bases and J by 2 bases, leaving 15 bases between them. Based on the CDR3 plus reference TRBV5-1 and TRBJ2-6, the full variable domain is KAGVTQTPRYLIKTRGQQVTLSCSPISGHRSVSWYQQTPGQGLQFLFEYFSETQRNKGNFPGRFSGRQFSNSRSEMNVSTLELGDSALYLCASSSQEIGPGANVLTFGAGSRLTVL.

This clonotype was observed many times. The genes are TRBV20-1 and TRBJ1-6, with D possibly matching TRBD1 (6 bases). Germline V CDR1 and CDR2: DFQATT, SNEGSKA (reference sequence). Trimming removed 6 bases from V and 9 bases from J, with 21 bases in between. This CDR3 spans 15 amino acids. Written as DNA, the CDR3 is TGCAGTGCGGTCCCAGGGGACCCTAGAAGTTCACCCCTCCACTTT. It specifies CSAVPGDPRSSPLHF.

This chain joins TRBV19 and TRBJ1-6; TRBD1 is a possible D gene (5 bases). The CDR3 contains 15 residues. V was clipped by 7 bases and J by 5 bases, with 15 bases between them. Germline CDR1 is LNHDA and CDR2 is SQIVND (reference sequence). The chain's CDR3 is CASNGAVGNNSPLHF. The CDR3 nucleotides are TGTGCCAGTAATGGGGCCGTCGGAAATAATTCACCCCTCCACTTT.

The rearrangement uses TRBV11-3 and TRBJ2-7; D gene unclear. The CDR3 covers 13 residues. Germline V gene data show CDR1 as SGHNT and CDR2 as YENEEA. V lost 2 bases to trimming and J lost 9 bases, with 14 bases between them. CDR3 in amino acids: CASSLSRTDGQYF. The CDR3 coding sequence is TGTGCCAGCAGCTTATCCCGGACGGACGGGCAGTACTTC.

By share, this clonotype counts as medium-sized. This chain joins TRBV18 and TRBJ1-1; perhaps TRBD1 as D (5 bases). Trimming removed 3 bases at V and 3 bases at J, with 11 bases between. The length of the CDR3 is 14 residues. Germline V gene lookup returns CDR1 KGHSH and CDR2 LQKENI. Written as DNA, the CDR3 is TGTGCCAGCTCACCTCAGGGACGCGACACTGAAGCTTTCTTT. Protein product: CASSPQGRDTEAFF.

The table lists this clonotype with many counts. J is TRBJ2-7 and V is TRBV29-1, with D possibly matching TRBD1 (5 bases). Germline loops: CDR1 SQVTM, CDR2 ANQGSEA. V shed 8 bases and J shed 1 base, with 15 bases lying between them. The CDR3 length is 13 residues. CDR3 loop: CSTRRAGSYEQYF. CDR3 in DNA: TGCAGCACTCGTCGGGCAGGGTCCTACGAGCAGTACTTC.

This clonotype was counted ten times or more. This chain connects TRBV27 to TRBJ2-1; TRBD1 might be the D (6 bases). Germline CDR1 reads MNHEY; CDR2 reads SMNVEV (reference sequence). The V end was cut by 7 bases, the J end by 4 bases, with 26 bases between. The CDR3 spans 18 residues. The CDR3 region is CASNFQHRADTYYNEQFF. CDR3 DNA sequence: TGTGCCAGCAACTTTCAACACAGGGCGGATACATATTACAATGAGCAGTTCTTC.

This clonotype was found many times. The genes are TRBV12-3 or TRBV12-4 and TRBJ2-1; TRBD2 matches 13 bases. V lost 5 bases and J lost 10; bases outside the gene matches: 8. The CDR3 totals 15 residues. The CDR3 DNA is TGTGCCAGCAGTCCACCGGGACTAGCGGGACGGGAGCAGTTCTTC. Its protein is CASSPPGLAGREQFF.

The chain links TRBV7-2 to TRBJ2-2, with TRBD2 matching over 10 bases. From germline, CDR1 is SGHTA and CDR2 FQGNSA. V shed 5 bases, J shed 0 bases, and the junction held 3 bases outside the gene matches. This CDR3 has 16 amino acids. The CDR3 spells CASSPLAGANTGELFF. In DNA form, the CDR3 reads TGTGCCAGCAGCCCTCTAGCGGGAGCGAACACCGGGGAGCTGTTTTTT.

The J gene is TRBJ2-7, the V gene TRBV5-1; D might be TRBD1 (7 bases). Germline assignment: CDR1 SGHRS and CDR2 YFSETQ. Between the trimmed V and J ends, which lost 4 bases and 2 bases, there was a span of 16 bases. The CDR3 is 15 amino acids. In DNA, the CDR3 is TGCGCCAGCAGCCCCCTCCAGGGGGGAGCCTACGAGCAGTACTTC. It translates to CASSPLQGGAYEQYF.

This clonotype has a count of ten or more. J is TRBJ2-3 and V is TRBV4-2; no firm D call. CDR1 is LGHNA and CDR2 is YNFKEQ in the germline V gene. Trimming took off 0 bases at V and 6 bases at J, with 4 bases between the two ends. This CDR3 spans 12 amino acids. The CDR3 loop is CASSQDVDTQYF. DNA for the CDR3: TGTGCCAGCAGCCAAGATGTGGATACGCAGTATTTT.

This clonotype was seen repeatedly, ten times or more. V gene TRBV5-1 combines with J gene TRBJ1-5, with D perhaps TRBD1 (5 bases). Trimming removed 0 bases from V and 4 bases from J, with 11 bases in between. The CDR3 contains 15 residues. Germline lookup yields CDR1 SGHRS and CDR2 YFSETQ. The DNA of the CDR3 is TGCGCCAGCAGCTTGGAAACAGGTAGAAATCAGCCCCAGCATTTT. Amino acid sequence: CASSLETGRNQPQHF.

This clonotype was observed many times. The chain uses TRBV6-6 and TRBJ1-6; no firm D call. There are 12 residues in the CDR3. Germline-derived CDR1 and CDR2 are MNHNY and SVGAGI (reference sequence). Trimming stripped 9 bases from V and 9 bases from J, with 12 bases between. As DNA, the CDR3 is TGTGCCAGACCCCAGCGGAGTTCACCCCTCCACTTT. Its protein is CARPQRSSPLHF.

This clonotype was recorded many times. The rearrangement joins TRBV18 to TRBJ2-7, with a tentative D call TRBD1 (5 bases). CDR3 length: 14 residues. V lost 1 base and J 1 base, leaving 8 bases between the germline ends. CDR1 and CDR2 (germline): KGHSH, LQKENI. The CDR3 sequence: CASSPLRDSYEQYF. CDR3 DNA sequence: TGTGCCAGCTCACCACTCAGGGATTCCTACGAGCAGTACTTC.

The chain carries TRBV14 and TRBJ1-4; D is uncertain. Germline-derived CDR1 and CDR2 are SGHDN and FVKESK. The CDR3 covers 14 residues. Trimming took off 4 bases at V and 8 bases at J, with 14 bases between the two ends. The CDR3 loop is CASSPLGIGEKLFF. The CDR3 nucleotides are TGTGCCAGCAGCCCATTGGGTATCGGCGAAAAACTGTTTTTT.

This clonotype was counted many times. This sequence joins TRBV27 and TRBJ1-6, with a tentative D call TRBD1 (6 bases). There are 16 residues in the CDR3. The germline V and J ends were trimmed by 8 bases and 2 bases, with 16 bases remaining between them. The germline gives CDR1 MNHEY, CDR2 SMNVEV (reference sequence). The CDR3 is CASRRGQGTYNSPLHF. The DNA of the CDR3 is TGTGCCAGCCGCCGGGGGCAGGGAACCTATAATTCACCCCTCCACTTT.

This clonotype has a count of ten or more. V usage is TRBV18 and J usage is TRBJ2-3; possible D gene TRBD2, 6 bases. V was pared by 3 bases and J by 2 bases, with 12 bases between. In germline, CDR1 is KGHSH, CDR2 LQKENI. This CDR3 comprises 15 residues. Here the CDR3 reads CASSPTGGVTDTQYF. The CDR3 region has the DNA TGTGCCAGCTCACCCACAGGCGGGGTCACAGATACGCAGTATTTT.

Many counts were recorded for this clonotype. The chain joins TRBV5-1 to TRBJ2-7; TRBD1 is a possible D gene (6 bases). CDR1 and CDR2 from the germline V gene are SGHRS and YFSETQ. CDR3 length equals 16 residues. V lost 4 bases and J 3 bases, leaving 20 bases between the germline ends. The CDR3 loop is CASSDRNRAPGYEQYF. CDR3 DNA sequence: TGCGCCAGCAGCGACAGAAACAGGGCCCCAGGCTACGAGCAGTACTTC.

This clonotype was observed a handful of times. The chain uses TRBV9 and TRBJ2-5; TRBD1 agrees at 8 bases. This CDR3 region has 15 residues. CDR1 is SGDLS and CDR2 is YYNGEE in the germline V gene. J was trimmed by 5 bases and V by 1 base; bases with no gene match: 7. In DNA form, the CDR3 reads TGTGCCAGCAGCGTAAATCCGGACAGGGCTGAGACCCAGTACTTC. It is translated as CASSVNPDRAETQYF.

The gene calls are TRBV7-9 and TRBJ2-7; D might be TRBD2 (5 bases). Germline V gene lookup returns CDR1 SEHNR and CDR2 FQNEAQ (reference sequence). CDR3 length equals 11 residues. V lost 6 bases and J lost 6, with 9 bases in between. The CDR3 region has the DNA TGTGCCAGCAGTGAACTAGGCGAGCAGTACTTC. As protein: CASSELGEQYF.